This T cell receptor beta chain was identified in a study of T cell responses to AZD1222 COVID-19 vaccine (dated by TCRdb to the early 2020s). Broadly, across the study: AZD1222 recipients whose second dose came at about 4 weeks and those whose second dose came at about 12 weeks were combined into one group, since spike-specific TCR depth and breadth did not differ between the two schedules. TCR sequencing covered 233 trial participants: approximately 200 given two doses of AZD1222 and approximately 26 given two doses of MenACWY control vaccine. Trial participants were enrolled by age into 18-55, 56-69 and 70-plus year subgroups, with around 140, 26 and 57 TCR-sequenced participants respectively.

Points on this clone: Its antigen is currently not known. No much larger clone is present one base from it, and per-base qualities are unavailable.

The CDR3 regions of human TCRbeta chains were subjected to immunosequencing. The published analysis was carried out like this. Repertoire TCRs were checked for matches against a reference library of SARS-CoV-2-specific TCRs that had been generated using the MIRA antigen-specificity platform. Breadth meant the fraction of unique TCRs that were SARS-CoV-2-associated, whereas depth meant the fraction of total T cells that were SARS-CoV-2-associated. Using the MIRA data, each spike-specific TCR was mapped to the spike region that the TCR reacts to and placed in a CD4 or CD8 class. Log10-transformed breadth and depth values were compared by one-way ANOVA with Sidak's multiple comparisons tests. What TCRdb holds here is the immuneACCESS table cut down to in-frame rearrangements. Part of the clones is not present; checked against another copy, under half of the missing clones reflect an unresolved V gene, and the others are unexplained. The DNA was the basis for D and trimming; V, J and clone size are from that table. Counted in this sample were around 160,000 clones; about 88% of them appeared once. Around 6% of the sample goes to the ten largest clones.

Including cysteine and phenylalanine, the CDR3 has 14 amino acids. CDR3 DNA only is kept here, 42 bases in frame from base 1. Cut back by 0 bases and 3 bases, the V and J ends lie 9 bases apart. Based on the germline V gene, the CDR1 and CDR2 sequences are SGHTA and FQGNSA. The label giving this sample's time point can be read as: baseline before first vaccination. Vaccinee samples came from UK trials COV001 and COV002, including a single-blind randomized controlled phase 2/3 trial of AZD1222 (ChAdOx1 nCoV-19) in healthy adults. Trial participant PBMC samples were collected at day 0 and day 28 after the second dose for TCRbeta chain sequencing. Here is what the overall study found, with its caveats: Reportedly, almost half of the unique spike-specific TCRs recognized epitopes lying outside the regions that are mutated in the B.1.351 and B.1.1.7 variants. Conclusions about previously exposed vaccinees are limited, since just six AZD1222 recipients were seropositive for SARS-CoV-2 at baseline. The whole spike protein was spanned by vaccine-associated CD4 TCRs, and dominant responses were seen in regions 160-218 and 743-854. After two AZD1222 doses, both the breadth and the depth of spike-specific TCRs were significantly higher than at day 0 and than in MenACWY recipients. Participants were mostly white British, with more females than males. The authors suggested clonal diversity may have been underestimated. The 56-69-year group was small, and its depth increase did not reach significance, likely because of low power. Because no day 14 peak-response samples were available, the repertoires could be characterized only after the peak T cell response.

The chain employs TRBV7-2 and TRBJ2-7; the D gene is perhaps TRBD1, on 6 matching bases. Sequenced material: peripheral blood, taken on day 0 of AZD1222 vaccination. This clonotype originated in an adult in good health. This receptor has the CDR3 CASSLAGGNYEQYF. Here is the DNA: TGTGCCAGCAGCTTAGCAGGGGGTAACTACGAGCAGTACTTC.